Below, one T cell receptor beta chain is given with its context. The antigen it recognizes is unknown. There are no base qualities to consult, and no much larger clone falls within one base. The immunoSEQ Assay, a bias-controlled multiplex PCR, was used to amplify TCRbeta CDR3 regions from genomic DNA. The authors' pipeline ran thus. The number of nucleated cells in each sample was estimated by amplification of reference gene primers within the assay. Sequence reads were collapsed and filtered to measure the absolute abundance of every unique TCRbeta CDR3 rearrangement. For each sample, productive Simpson clonality was calculated as the square root of Simpson's diversity index across productive rearrangements. Sourced from immuneACCESS, this table was stored by TCRdb with only in-frame sequences that have V and J called. A share of the clones is absent; for the studies checked, an unresolved V gene accounts for under half, and the remainder has no known explanation. The V and J calls and clone size are taken from that table; D and trimming were inferred from the DNA. This sample has 290,000 or so clones in its table, and roughly 80% of those were observed once. Roughly 4.7% of the sample lies in the top ten.

The sample comes from a study of blood T cell repertoires in COVID-19 (TCRdb year 2020). Regarding the study in general: Samples covering the acute and convalescent phases of COVID-19 were provided by collaborators in the United States, Italy and Spain. The prospective study material was composed of cDNA or gDNA derived from T cells, B-cell-depleted T cells, or PBMCs. Deeply sampled blood TCRbeta repertoires from subjects exposed to, actively infected with, or recovered from COVID-19 were included in the dataset. The repertoires were released in a freely available public database intended as a resource for research on the immune response to SARS-CoV-2. Samples came from the ongoing ImmuneRACE study (first 160 participants) plus 1,254 subjects from 6 global collaborators. Nearly every sample came with metadata listing a de-identified subject ID, COVID-19 status, age in years and sex. HLA class I and class II types, where available, came from metadata supplied by the sample provider rather than from assay-based typing.

General study outcomes and caveats: How much clinical and demographic metadata was included differed by source and by participant, and the metadata was provided uncurated.

Including the terminal cysteine and phenylalanine, the CDR3 comprises 16 residues. The CDR3 DNA has 48 bases and is translated from base 1. As encoded in the germline V gene, CDR1 is MNHNS while CDR2 is SASEGT. Trimming accounts for 0 bases at V and 2 bases at J, while the number of junction bases matched to no gene is 5. Participants in the prospective study were aged 18 to 89 years, lived in about two dozen United States geographic areas, and enrolled through a virtual design. In the prospective study, participants were assigned to cohorts based on the clinical history participants reported in a screening survey and a study questionnaire. Exposed participants had been in contact, within 2 weeks of entering the study, with a person who had a PCR-confirmed or clinician-diagnosed case of COVID-19. In the prospective study, mobile phlebotomists collected whole blood, serum and a nasopharyngeal or oropharyngeal swab from each participant. Additional blood draws and questionnaires over a roughly two-month period could optionally be provided by prospective study participants. Prospective study blood samples were shipped either frozen or at room temperature before DNA extraction.

This chain joins TRBV6-1 to TRBJ2-7; 9 bases in the junction line up with TRBD1. This receptor was taken from a man aged 35-49 years who had been exposed to COVID-19. What was sequenced was PBMCs or T cells enriched from blood (not recorded which). The nucleotide sequence reads TGTGCCAGCAGTGAAGCGACCGGGACAGGGCCCTACGAGCAGTACTTC. This encodes CASSEATGTGPYEQYF.